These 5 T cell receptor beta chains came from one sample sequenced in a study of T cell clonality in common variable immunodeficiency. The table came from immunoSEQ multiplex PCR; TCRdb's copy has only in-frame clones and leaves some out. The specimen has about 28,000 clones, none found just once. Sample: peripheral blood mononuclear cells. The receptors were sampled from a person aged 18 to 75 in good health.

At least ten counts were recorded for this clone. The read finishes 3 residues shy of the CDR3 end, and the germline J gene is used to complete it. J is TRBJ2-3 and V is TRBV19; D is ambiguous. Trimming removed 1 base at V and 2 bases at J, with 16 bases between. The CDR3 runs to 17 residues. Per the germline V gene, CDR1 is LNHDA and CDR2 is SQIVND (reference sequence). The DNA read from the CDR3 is TGTGCCAGTAGTATAGCCCCCGTTCTCCGTTACACAGATACG. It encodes CASSIAPVLRYTDT. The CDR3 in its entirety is CASSIAPVLRYTDTQYF. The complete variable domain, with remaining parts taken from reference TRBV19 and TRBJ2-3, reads DGGITQSPKYLFRKEGQNVTLSCEQNLNHDAMYWYRQDPGQGLRLIYYSQIVNDFQKGDIAEGYSVSREKKESFPLTVTSAQKNPTAFYLCASSIAPVLRYTDTQYFGPGTRLTVL.

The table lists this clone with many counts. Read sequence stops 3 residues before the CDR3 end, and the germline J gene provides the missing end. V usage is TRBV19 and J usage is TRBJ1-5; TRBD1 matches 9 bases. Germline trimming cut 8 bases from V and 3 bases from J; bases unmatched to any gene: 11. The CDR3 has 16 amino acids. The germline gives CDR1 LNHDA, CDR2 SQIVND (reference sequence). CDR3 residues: CASAKSRDRANQPQHF. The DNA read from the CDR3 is TGTGCCAGTGCCAAGAGCCGGGACAGGGCCAATCAGCCC.

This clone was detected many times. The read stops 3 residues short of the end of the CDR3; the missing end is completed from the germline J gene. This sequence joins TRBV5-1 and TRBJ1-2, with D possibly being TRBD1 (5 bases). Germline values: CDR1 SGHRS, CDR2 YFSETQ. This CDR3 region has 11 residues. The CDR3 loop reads CASSLSGGYTF. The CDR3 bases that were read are TGCGCCAGCAGCTTGTCAGGGGGC.

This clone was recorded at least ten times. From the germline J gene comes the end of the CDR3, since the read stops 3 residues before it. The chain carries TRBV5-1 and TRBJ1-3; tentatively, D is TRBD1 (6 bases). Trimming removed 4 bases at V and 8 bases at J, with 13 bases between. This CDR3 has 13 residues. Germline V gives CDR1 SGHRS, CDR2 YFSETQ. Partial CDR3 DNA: TGCGCCAGCAGCCTCCGACAGGCAGACACC. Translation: CASSLRQADT. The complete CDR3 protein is CASSLRQADTIYF. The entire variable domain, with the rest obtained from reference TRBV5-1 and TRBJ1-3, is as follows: KAGVTQTPRYLIKTRGQQVTLSCSPISGHRSVSWYQQTPGQGLQFLFEYFSETQRNKGNFPGRFSGRQFSNSRSEMNVSTLELGDSALYLCASSLRQADTIYFGEGSWLTVV.

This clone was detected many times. Incomplete CDR3 DNA: TGTGCCAGCAAAGGGGGGGTCGATCAGCCC. It specifies CASKGGVDQP. The complete CDR3 protein is CASKGGVDQPQHF. This chain uses TRBV6-2 or TRBV6-3 with TRBJ1-5; possibly TRBD1 for D (6 bases). The read halts 3 residues ahead of the CDR3 end, with the missing end drawn from the germline J gene. From germline, CDR1 is MNHEY and CDR2 SVGEGT. The CDR3 runs 13 residues. Trimming removed 7 bases from V and 5 bases from J, with 12 bases in between.